The 30 T cell receptor beta chains below were found in one sample sequenced in a study of cytomegalovirus exposure and HLA in healthy donors. This PCR relied on a set of 60 Vbeta primers and 13 Jbeta primers. Profiling relied on immunoSEQ multiplex PCR, and the TCRdb table lists in-frame clones only, not all of them. Here the sample spans roughly 110,000 clones, approximately 76% being singletons. Source material: PBMCs. Receptor source: a man aged 18 to 29 in good health and CMV-seronegative.

V gene TRBV7-8 combines with J gene TRBJ1-3, with D possibly TRBD1 on 5 matching bases. The CDR3 covers 17 residues. With 7 bases removed from V and 0 bases from J, the gap between germline ends came to 19 bases. Germline V gene data show CDR1 as SGHVS and CDR2 as FQNEAQ. CDR3 nucleotide sequence: TGTGCCAGCACCTTCGCTGACAGAACCTTCTCTGGAAACACCATATATTTT. It translates to CASTFADRTFSGNTIYF.

The chain recombines TRBV2 with TRBJ1-2, with TRBD1 as a possible D gene (5 bases). With 7 bases removed from V and 6 bases from J, the gap between germline ends came to 15 bases. The CDR3 consists of 13 residues. The germline V gene has CDR1 SNHLY and CDR2 FYNNEI. This CDR3 is CASKNRGSDGYTF. CDR3 nucleotide sequence: TGTGCCAGCAAAAATCGGGGGTCTGATGGCTACACCTTC.

The CDR3 protein is CASSVETGANSPLHF. CDR3 DNA sequence: TGTGCCAGCAGTGTGGAGACAGGGGCGAATTCACCCCTCCACTTT. This chain joins TRBV6-4 and TRBJ1-6; 8 bases align to TRBD1. Germline assignment: CDR1 MRHNA and CDR2 SNTAGT. V lost 4 bases to trimming and J lost 7 bases; unmatched junction nucleotides: 6. The CDR3 contains 15 residues.

The rearrangement links TRBV18 to TRBJ1-6, with D maybe TRBD1 (6 bases). Germline V CDR1 and CDR2: KGHSH, LQKENI. The CDR3 extends over 15 amino acids. Trimming shortened V by 0 bases and J by 7 bases, and 10 bases separated the two germline ends. CDR3 sequence: CASSPPQGRNSPLHF. CDR3 in DNA: TGTGCCAGCTCACCACCACAGGGTAGGAATTCACCCCTCCACTTT.

The genes are TRBV21-1 and TRBJ2-5; the table's D call, TRBD2, has no DNA check behind it. TRBV21-1 counts as a pseudogene. The CDR3 is 13 amino acids. CDR3 DNA sequence: TGTGCCAGCAGCCCCAGCGGTGAAGAGACCCAGTACTTC. It translates to CASSPSGEETQYF.

The V gene is TRBV19, the J gene TRBJ1-5, with a weak D call TRBD1 (6 bases). The ends were cut back, 4 bases at V and 2 bases at J, with 15 bases in the middle. This CDR3 has 16 amino acids. CDR1 is LNHDA, CDR2 SQIVND, per germline (reference sequence). The CDR3, as DNA: TGTGCCAGTAGTACAACAGGGATGTTGGGCAATCAGCCCCAGCATTTT. This translates into CASSTTGMLGNQPQHF.

This clone has just a few counts. The V and J genes are TRBV7-6 and TRBJ1-2; TRBD1 might be the D (5 bases). The CDR3 spans 15 residues. Germline V CDR1 and CDR2: SGHVS, FNYEAQ. V was shortened by 3 bases and J by 5 bases, with 16 bases between the two germline ends. The CDR3 is CASSFPGRVRYGYTF. CDR3 nucleotides: TGTGCCAGCAGCTTCCCGGGCAGGGTTCGATATGGCTACACCTTC.

A word on this clone: One end of the junction varies from germline; a read error may be responsible. This sequence joins TRBV27 and TRBJ1-2; D not certain. Germline V gene sequence: CDR1 MNHEY, CDR2 SMNVEV (reference sequence). This CDR3 spans 15 amino acids. The CDR3: CASSPNPVLNYGYPF. The CDR3 bases are TGTGCCAGCAGTCCAAACCCAGTCTTGAACTATGGCTACCCCTTC.

The sample holds one count of this clone. This chain links TRBV11-2 with TRBJ2-3; D possibly corresponds to TRBD2 (5 bases). The CDR3 length is 16 residues. CDR1 and CDR2 from the germline V gene are SGHAT and FQNNGV. Trimming stripped 2 bases from V and 0 bases from J, with 12 bases between. CDR3 residues: CASSLLPGSSTDTQYF. The CDR3 region has the DNA TGTGCCAGCAGCTTATTGCCGGGATCTAGCACAGATACGCAGTATTTT.

The chain carries TRBV19 and TRBJ2-5, with no clear D. Per the germline V gene, CDR1 is LNHDA and CDR2 is SQIVND (reference sequence). Trimming left V 4 bases short and J 1 base short, with 10 bases between. The CDR3 extends over 14 amino acids. CDR3 in amino acids: CASSTLGSQETQYF. CDR3 DNA: TGTGCCAGTAGTACTCTAGGATCCCAAGAGACCCAGTACTTC. Combining the CDR3 with reference TRBV19 and TRBJ2-5 gives the whole variable domain DGGITQSPKYLFRKEGQNVTLSCEQNLNHDAMYWYRQDPGQGLRLIYYSQIVNDFQKGDIAEGYSVSREKKESFPLTVTSAQKNPTAFYLCASSTLGSQETQYFGPGTRLLVL.

This chain joins TRBV7-2 and TRBJ1-1, with 7 nucleotides matching TRBD1. The CDR3 has 15 residues. V lost 3 bases and J lost 1; bases outside the gene matches: 5. Germline V gene lookup returns CDR1 SGHTA and CDR2 FQGNSA. The CDR3 sequence is CASSFGRGQNTEAFF. CDR3 nucleotides: TGTGCCAGCAGCTTCGGTAGGGGGCAGAACACTGAAGCTTTCTTT.

This clone was detected a few times. The chain joins TRBV2 to TRBJ2-3; D remains ambiguous. The CDR3 has 11 residues. In germline, CDR1 is SNHLY, CDR2 FYNNEI. Trimming took 9 bases from V and 0 from J, leaving 4 bases between them. CDR3 residues: CASTSTDTQYF. DNA of the CDR3: TGTGCCAGTACTAGCACAGATACGCAGTATTTT.

The chain is built from TRBV2 and TRBJ1-2; 10 nucleotides line up with TRBD1. The V gene end was trimmed by 6 bases and the J gene end by 5 bases; junction bases not matched to a gene: 18. Germline V gene sequence: CDR1 SNHLY, CDR2 FYNNEI. This CDR3 spans 18 amino acids. The DNA of the CDR3 is TGTGCCAGCAGGGACCAAGGGACAGGGGACCCCCCCCTTTATGGCTACACCTTC. It yields the protein CASRDQGTGDPPLYGYTF.

This chain joins TRBV7-2 and TRBJ1-5; D unresolved. Germline CDR1 is SGHTA and CDR2 is FQGNSA. The V and J ends lost 5 bases and 7 bases respectively, with 15 bases between them. The CDR3 length is 14 residues. DNA for the CDR3: TGTGCCAGCAGCCCGGCCATGAGCGAGCAGCCCCAGCATTTT. Residues: CASSPAMSEQPQHF.

This CDR3 is CASSFGTTGLKSYEQYF. DNA for the CDR3: TGCGCCAGCAGCTTTGGGACGACAGGCCTGAAGTCCTACGAGCAGTACTTC. V usage is TRBV5-1 and J usage is TRBJ2-7; perhaps TRBD1 as D (6 bases). The germline V and J ends were trimmed by 2 bases and 1 base, with 19 bases remaining between them. The germline gives CDR1 SGHRS, CDR2 YFSETQ. This CDR3 comprises 17 residues.

The chain employs TRBV7-2 and TRBJ2-5; a possible D gene is TRBD2 (5 bases). Trimming took off 1 base at V and 5 bases at J, with 14 bases between the two ends. The CDR3 totals 15 residues. Germline values: CDR1 SGHTA, CDR2 FQGNSA. The DNA of the CDR3 is TGTGCCAGCAGCTTAGTAGGCCTAGCATGGGAGACCCAGTACTTC. Translated, it gives CASSLVGLAWETQYF.

The J gene is TRBJ2-7, the V gene TRBV4-2; 9 bases align to TRBD2. CDR1 and CDR2 from the germline V gene are LGHNA and YNFKEQ. The CDR3 totals 16 residues. Trimming cost V 0 bases and J 3 bases; bases outside gene matches: 6. In DNA form, the CDR3 reads TGTGCCAGCAGCCAAGATTGGCTAGCGGGGAACTACGAGCAGTACTTC. It yields the protein CASSQDWLAGNYEQYF.

V and J are TRBV5-1 and TRBJ2-3; D is unclear. CDR1 SGHRS and CDR2 YFSETQ come from the germline V gene. V was shortened by 4 bases and J by 0 bases, with 6 bases between the two germline ends. The CDR3 contains 13 residues. The CDR3 nucleotides are TGCGCCAGCAGCACCGCGAGCACAGATACGCAGTATTTT. Its protein is CASSTASTDTQYF.

The chain combines TRBV15 with TRBJ2-5; 7 bases fit TRBD1. This CDR3 comprises 14 residues. The V and J ends lost 2 bases and 3 bases, in that order; junction bases with no gene match: 3. The germline CDR1 and CDR2 sequences are LNHNV and YYDKDF (reference sequence). The CDR3 sequence: CATSRSGQEETQYF. CDR3 sequence (DNA): TGTGCCACCAGCAGAAGCGGACAGGAAGAGACCCAGTACTTC. Drawing the rest from reference TRBV15 and TRBJ2-5, the complete variable domain is DAMVIQNPRYQVTQFGKPVTLSCSQTLNHNVMYWYQQKSSQAPKLLFHYYDKDFNNEADTPDNFQSRRPNTSFCFLDIRSPGLGDTAMYLCATSRSGQEETQYFGPGTRLLVL.

The chain employs TRBV6-6 and TRBJ1-6; D is uncertain. Trimming removed 6 bases from V and 6 bases from J, with 18 bases in between. From germline, CDR1 is MNHNY and CDR2 SVGAGI (reference sequence). This CDR3 has 16 amino acids. CDR3 loop: CASRSNLGTGNSPLHF. The CDR3 DNA reads as TGTGCCAGCAGATCCAACCTAGGAACGGGTAATTCACCCCTCCACTTT.

This clone was counted only a few times. V usage is TRBV6-1 and J usage is TRBJ1-1; unclear D gene. Trimming shortened V by 3 bases and J by 3 bases, and 11 bases separated the two germline ends. The CDR3 extends over 14 amino acids. CDR1 MNHNS and CDR2 SASEGT come from the germline V gene. The chain's CDR3 is CASSENIGYTEAFF. The CDR3 DNA follows: TGTGCCAGCAGTGAGAATATCGGGTACACTGAAGCTTTCTTT.

This rearrangement joins TRBV27 to TRBJ1-4; TRBD1 might be the D (6 bases). V lost 5 bases and J 10 bases, leaving 17 bases between the germline ends. Germline V gene lookup returns CDR1 MNHEY and CDR2 SMNVEV (reference sequence). The CDR3 totals 14 residues. The CDR3 coding sequence is TGTGCCAGCAGTCATCGCCGGGGGGCCGGAAAACTGTTTTTT. Translation: CASSHRRGAGKLFF.

In this sample, this clone turned up once. This chain uses TRBV13 with TRBJ2-7; TRBD2 matches 8 bases. Per the germline V gene, CDR1 is PRHDT and CDR2 is FYEKMQ (reference sequence). V was clipped by 6 bases and J by 5 bases; unmatched bases: 9. This CDR3 contains 14 residues. The CDR3 DNA sequence: TGTGCCAGCAGGCGGCGGGGGGCGATTAACGAGCAGTACTTC. This encodes CASRRRGAINEQYF.

This clone showed up just a few times. This chain uses TRBV18 with TRBJ1-1; tentative D call: TRBD1 (5 bases). With 6 bases removed from V and 7 bases from J, the gap between germline ends came to 15 bases. Looked up from germline, CDR1 is KGHSH and CDR2 is LQKENI. There are 13 residues in the CDR3. CDR3 nucleotide sequence: TGTGCCAGCTCTCTGGGGGGTTCCGGTGAAGCTTTCTTT. The encoded protein is CASSLGGSGEAFF.

The genes are TRBV7-2 and TRBJ2-1; the D is unclear. The V gene lost 1 base and the J gene lost 3 bases, with 4 bases spanning the gap. CDR3 size: 13 residues. Germline-derived CDR1 and CDR2 are SGHTA and FQGNSA. The CDR3 protein is CASSLVVYNEQFF. The DNA for the CDR3 is TGTGCCAGCAGCTTAGTAGTCTACAATGAGCAGTTCTTC.

In this sample, this clone turned up once. The chain links TRBV21-1 to TRBJ1-5. TRBV21-1 is an annotated pseudogene. This CDR3 comprises 11 residues. The CDR3 bases are TGTGCCAGCGGGGGAGGGAGGCCCCAGCATTTT. It is translated as CASGGGRPQHF.

This clone occurred once. CDR3 loop: CASSANQDQPQHF. The CDR3 DNA reads as TGTGCCAGCAGCGCAAATCAGGATCAGCCCCAGCATTTT. The chain recombines TRBV9 with TRBJ1-5; D remains ambiguous. CDR3 length equals 13 residues. CDR1 and CDR2 from the germline V gene are SGDLS and YYNGEE. V was shortened by 3 bases and J by 5 bases, with 9 bases between the two germline ends.

With respect to this clone: Relative to the germline gene, one junction end is altered; a read error may explain this. The rearrangement uses TRBV4-2 and TRBJ1-2; the D gene is possibly TRBD1 (6 bases). There are 16 residues in the CDR3. CDR1 is LGHNA and CDR2 is YNFKEQ in the germline V gene. The CDR3 bases are TGTGCCAGCAGCCAAGATTTAGGGGCAGGGGCCTATGGCTACCCCTTC. Translation gives CASSQDLGAGAYGYPF.

The V call is TRBV27, the J call TRBJ1-5; D ambiguous. This CDR3 has 11 residues. Per germline, CDR1 MNHEY and CDR2 SMNVEV (reference sequence). V shed 7 bases and J shed 7 bases, with 8 bases lying between them. The CDR3 nucleotides are TGTGCCAGCACCTCGGTCCAGCCCCAGCATTTT. Protein: CASTSVQPQHF.

The J gene is TRBJ2-7, the V gene TRBV6-5; 7 bases fit TRBD1. The V segment lost 5 bases and the J segment 3 bases; nucleotides outside the gene matches: 4. The germline V gene encodes CDR1 MNHEY and CDR2 SVGAGI. The CDR3 spans 13 residues. CDR3 DNA: TGTGCCAGCAGTCAATACAGGGGCTACGAGCAGTACTTC. This gives the protein CASSQYRGYEQYF.